The clone carrying this T cell receptor beta chain was found a few times. What it binds is not known. The record originates from a study of response to subunit inactivated influenza vaccine. Broader study findings: Authors suggested each seasonal influenza vaccination recruits few new T cells.

TCRdb fed the RT-PCR reads into MiXCR, producing one record per CDR3 protein. The data show 700,000 to 800,000 distinct CDR3 sequences, less than 20% seen once. Trimming removed 0 bases from V and 0 bases from J, with 9 bases in between. The CDR3 extends over 15 amino acids. Per germline, CDR1 DFQATT and CDR2 SNEGSKA (reference sequence). The material sequenced was PBMCs from blood, taken 4 to 6 days after vaccination. The chain carries TRBV20-1 and TRBJ2-4; D may correspond to TRBD1 or TRBD2 (5 bases each). The receptor was derived from a middle-aged man who received an inactivated influenza vaccine. The CDR3 DNA reads TGCAGTGCTAGAGATCTGGGGGTAGCCAAAAACATTCAGTACTTC. Protein sequence: CSARDLGVAKNIQYF.